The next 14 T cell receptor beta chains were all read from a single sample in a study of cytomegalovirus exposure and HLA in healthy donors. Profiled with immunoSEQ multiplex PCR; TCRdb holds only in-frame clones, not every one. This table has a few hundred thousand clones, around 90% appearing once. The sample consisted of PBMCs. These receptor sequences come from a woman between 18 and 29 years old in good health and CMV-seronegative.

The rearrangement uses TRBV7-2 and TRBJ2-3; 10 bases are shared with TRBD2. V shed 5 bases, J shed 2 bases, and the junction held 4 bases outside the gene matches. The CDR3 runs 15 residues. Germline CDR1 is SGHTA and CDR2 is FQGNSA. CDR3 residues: CASSDSGGITDTQYF. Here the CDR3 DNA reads TGTGCCAGCAGCGATAGCGGGGGGATCACAGATACGCAGTATTTT.

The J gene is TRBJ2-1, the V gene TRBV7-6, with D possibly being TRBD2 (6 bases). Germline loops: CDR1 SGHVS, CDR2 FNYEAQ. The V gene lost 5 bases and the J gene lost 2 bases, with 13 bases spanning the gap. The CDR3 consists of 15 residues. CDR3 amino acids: CASSPGDFPYNEQFF. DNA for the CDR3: TGTGCCAGCAGCCCCGGGGACTTTCCCTACAATGAGCAGTTCTTC.

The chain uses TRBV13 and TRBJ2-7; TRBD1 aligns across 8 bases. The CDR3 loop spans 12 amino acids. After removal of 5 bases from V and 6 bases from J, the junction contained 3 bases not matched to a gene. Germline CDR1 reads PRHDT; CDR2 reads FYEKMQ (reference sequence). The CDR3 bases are TGTGCCAGCAGCCCGGACAGGGTCGAGCAGTACTTC. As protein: CASSPDRVEQYF.

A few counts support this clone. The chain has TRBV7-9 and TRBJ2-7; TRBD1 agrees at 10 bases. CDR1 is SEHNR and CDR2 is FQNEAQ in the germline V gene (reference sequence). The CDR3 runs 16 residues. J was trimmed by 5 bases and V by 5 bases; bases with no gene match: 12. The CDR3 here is CASSPPTGQGSDEQYF. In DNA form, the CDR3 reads TGTGCCAGCAGCCCCCCGACGGGACAGGGGAGCGACGAGCAGTACTTC.

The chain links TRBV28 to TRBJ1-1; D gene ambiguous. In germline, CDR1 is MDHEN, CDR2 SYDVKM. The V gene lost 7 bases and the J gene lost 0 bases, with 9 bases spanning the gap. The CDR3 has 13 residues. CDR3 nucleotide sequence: TGTGCCAGCACCCTGGGCGTGAACACTGAAGCTTTCTTT. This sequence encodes CASTLGVNTEAFF.

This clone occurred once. CDR3 sequence (DNA): TGTGCCAGCAGCGCGAGCAGGGAAGGCGGATATTGGGGAAGCAATCAGCCCCAGCATTTT. Its translation: CASSASREGGYWGSNQPQHF. The chain is built from TRBV7-8 and TRBJ1-5, with a weak D call TRBD1 (5 bases). Germline CDR1 SGHVS, CDR2 FQNEAQ. V dropped 5 bases and J dropped 1 base, with 27 bases sitting between them. The CDR3 is made up of 20 amino acids. The full variable domain, with the rest looked up from reference TRBV7-8 and TRBJ1-5, is GAGVSQSPRYKVAKRGQDVALRCDPISGHVSLFWYQQALGQGPEFLTYFQNEAQLDKSGLPSDRFFAERPEGSVSTLKIQRTQQEDSAVYLCASSASREGGYWGSNQPQHFGDGTRLSIL.

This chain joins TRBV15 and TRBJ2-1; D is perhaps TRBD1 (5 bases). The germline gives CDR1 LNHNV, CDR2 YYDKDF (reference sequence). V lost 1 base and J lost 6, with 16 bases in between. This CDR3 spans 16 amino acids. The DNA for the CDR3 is TGTGCCACCAGCAGAGGAGAGCTGGGGCTGGGCAATGAGCAGTTCTTC. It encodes CATSRGELGLGNEQFF.

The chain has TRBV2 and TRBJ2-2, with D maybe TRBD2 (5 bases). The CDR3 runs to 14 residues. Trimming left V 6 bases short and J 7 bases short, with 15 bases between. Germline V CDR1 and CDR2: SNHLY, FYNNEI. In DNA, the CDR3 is TGTGCCAGCAGCCAAGAACCGGGGAGCGGGGAGCTGTTTTTT. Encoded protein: CASSQEPGSGELFF.

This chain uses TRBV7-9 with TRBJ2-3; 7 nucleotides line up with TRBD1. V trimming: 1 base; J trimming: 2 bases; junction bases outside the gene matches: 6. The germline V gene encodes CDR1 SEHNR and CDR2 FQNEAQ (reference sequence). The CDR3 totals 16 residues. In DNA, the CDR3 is TGTGCCAGCAGCTTAGGGGCAGGGGGTGTCACAGATACGCAGTATTTT. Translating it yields CASSLGAGGVTDTQYF.

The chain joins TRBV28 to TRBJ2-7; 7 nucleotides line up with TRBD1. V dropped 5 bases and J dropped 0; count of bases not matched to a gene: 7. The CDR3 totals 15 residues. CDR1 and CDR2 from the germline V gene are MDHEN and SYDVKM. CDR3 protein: CASSLPGQSSYEQYV. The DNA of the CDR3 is TGTGCCAGCAGTCTTCCGGGACAGAGCTCCTACGAGCAGTACGTC.

The CDR3 nucleotides are TGTGCCAGCAGTGAGTATTCGGGAAACATTCAGTACTTC. As protein: CASSEYSGNIQYF. This chain uses TRBV6-1 with TRBJ2-4, with D unresolved. This CDR3 contains 13 residues. The V end was cut by 3 bases, the J end by 6 bases, with 9 bases between. The germline V gene encodes CDR1 MNHNS and CDR2 SASEGT.

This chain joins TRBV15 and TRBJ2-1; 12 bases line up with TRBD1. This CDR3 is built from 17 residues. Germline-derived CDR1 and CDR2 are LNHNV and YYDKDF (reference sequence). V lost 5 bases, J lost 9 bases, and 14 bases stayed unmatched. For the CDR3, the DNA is TGTGCCACCAGCGTTCGGACCGGGACAGGGGGCGCAGGTGAGCAGTTCTTC. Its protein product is CATSVRTGTGGAGEQFF.

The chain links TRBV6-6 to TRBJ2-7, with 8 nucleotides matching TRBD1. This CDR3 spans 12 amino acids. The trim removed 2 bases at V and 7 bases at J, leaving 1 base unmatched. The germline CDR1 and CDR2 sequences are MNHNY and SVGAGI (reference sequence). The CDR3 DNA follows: TGTGCCAGCAGTTACACAGGGGGTGAGCAGTACGTC. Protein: CASSYTGGEQYV.

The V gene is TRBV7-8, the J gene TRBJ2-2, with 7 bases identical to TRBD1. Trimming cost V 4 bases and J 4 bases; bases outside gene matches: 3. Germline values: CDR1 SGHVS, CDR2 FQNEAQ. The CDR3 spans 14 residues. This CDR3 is CASSWAGGTGELFF. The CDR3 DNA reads TGTGCCAGCAGCTGGGCAGGGGGCACCGGGGAGCTGTTTTTT.